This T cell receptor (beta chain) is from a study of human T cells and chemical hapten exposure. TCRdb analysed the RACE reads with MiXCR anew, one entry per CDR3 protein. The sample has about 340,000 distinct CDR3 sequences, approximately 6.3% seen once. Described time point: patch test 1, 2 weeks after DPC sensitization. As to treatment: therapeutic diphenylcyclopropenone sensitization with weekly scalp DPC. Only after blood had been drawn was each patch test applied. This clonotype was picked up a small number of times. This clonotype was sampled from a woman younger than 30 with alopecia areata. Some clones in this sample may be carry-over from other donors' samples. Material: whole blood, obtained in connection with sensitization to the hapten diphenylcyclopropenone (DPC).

The CDR3 region is CASSLSGRLEAFF. For the CDR3, the DNA is TGTGCCAGCAGTTTGTCGGGTAGGCTTGAAGCTTTCTTT. The V and J genes are TRBV12-3 or TRBV12-4 and TRBJ1-1; D gene unclear. V lost 3 bases and J 7 bases, leaving 12 bases between the germline ends. CDR3 size: 13 residues.